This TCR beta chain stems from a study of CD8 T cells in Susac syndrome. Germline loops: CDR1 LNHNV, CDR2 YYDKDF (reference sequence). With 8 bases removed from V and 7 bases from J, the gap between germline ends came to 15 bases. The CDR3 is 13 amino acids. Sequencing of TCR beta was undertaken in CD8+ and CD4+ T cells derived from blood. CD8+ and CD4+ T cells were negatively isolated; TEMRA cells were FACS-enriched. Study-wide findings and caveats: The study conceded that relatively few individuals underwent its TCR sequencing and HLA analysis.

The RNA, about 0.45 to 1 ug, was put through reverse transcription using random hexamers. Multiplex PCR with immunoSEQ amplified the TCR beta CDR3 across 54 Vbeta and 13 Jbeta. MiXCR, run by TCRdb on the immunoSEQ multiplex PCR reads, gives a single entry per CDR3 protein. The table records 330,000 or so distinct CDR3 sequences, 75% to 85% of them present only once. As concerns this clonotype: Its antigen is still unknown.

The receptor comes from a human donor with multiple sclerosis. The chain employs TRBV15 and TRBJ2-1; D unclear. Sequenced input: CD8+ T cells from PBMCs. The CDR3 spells CATQAKTANEQFF. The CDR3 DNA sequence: TGTGCCACCCAGGCCAAGACGGCAAATGAGCAGTTCTTC.